What follows describes a single T cell receptor beta chain. Its target is unknown. The data belong to a study of cytomegalovirus exposure and HLA in healthy donors. Study-wide points: Later analysis showed most CMV-associated TCR beta chains appearing HLA-restricted. Some V segments, including TRBV6-2 and TRBV6-3, were excluded as indistinguishable.

PCR was performed using 60 Vbeta and 13 Jbeta primers. The assay was immunoSEQ multiplex PCR, and TCRdb's table has in-frame clones only and misses some. The sample holds 90,000 to 100,000 clones; around 82% are singletons and the top ten take 0.76%. Trimming shortened V by 2 bases and J by 2 bases, and 13 bases separated the two germline ends. CDR1 and CDR2 from the germline V gene are LGHNA and YSLEER. This CDR3 contains 16 residues. The clonotype comes from an older woman in good health and CMV-seronegative. The specimen sequenced was PBMCs. This chain connects TRBV4-3 to TRBJ2-1; a weak D match, TRBD2 (6 bases). The CDR3 protein is CASSQSGTPTYNEQFF. The CDR3 bases are TGCGCCAGCAGCCAATCGGGGACTCCCACCTACAATGAGCAGTTCTTC.